A selection of T cell receptor beta chains follows, all from one sample in a study of cytomegalovirus exposure and HLA in healthy donors. Generated by immunoSEQ multiplex PCR, the TCRdb table keeps only in-frame clones and is missing some. The sample yields fewer than 95,000 clones, about 95% seen once. Input material: PBMCs. The receptors come from a woman under 30 in good health and CMV-seronegative. CDR3s include the opening cysteine and the closing phenylalanine or tryptophan. The D gene is left open where the match is weak. Rows give clone size only sometimes, using once, few, many, or a class for an expanded clone.

j_call d_call v_call clone_size cdr3_nt cdr3_aa
TRBJ1-6 . TRBV7-9 . TGTGCCAGCAGCGTAACAGGATTCTCCTATAATTCACCCCTCCACTTT CASSVTGFSYNSPLHF
TRBJ1-3 TRBD1 TRBV9 . TGTGCCAGCAGCGCCTACACAGGGGGCGGCTCCCACACCATATATTTT CASSAYTGGGSHTIYF
TRBJ2-7 TRBD1 TRBV27 . TGTGCCAGCAGTCCACGCCCTCTTCTGACAGGGGGTTCCTACGAGCAGTACTTC CASSPRPLLTGGSYEQYF
TRBJ2-1 TRBD2 TRBV18 . TGTGCCAGCTCAGCGGGACTAGCGGGGAACAATGAGCAGTTCTTC CASSAGLAGNNEQFF
TRBJ2-1 TRBD2 TRBV5-1 . TGCGCCAGCAGCGAGGCCCCCTCTAGCGGGGGTGGCCTCAATGAGCAGTTCTTC CASSEAPSSGGGLNEQFF
TRBJ2-5 TRBD2 TRBV30 . TGTGCCTGGAGTGTATATAGCCCGACTAGCCCGCAAGAGACCCAGTACTTC CAWSVYSPTSPQETQYF
TRBJ1-6 TRBD1 TRBV10-3 . TGTGCCATCAGCGCCGGGACAGATTATAATTCACCCCTCCACTTT CAISAGTDYNSPLHF
TRBJ2-5 . TRBV4-1 . TGCGCCAGCAGCCAGCTTTTAAGAGTGTCGGAGACCCAGTACTTC CASSQLLRVSETQYF
TRBJ2-2 . TRBV9 . TGTGCCAGCAGCGCCGAGGGGACTCCCGGGGAGCTGTTTTTT CASSAEGTPGELFF
TRBJ2-7 TRBD1 TRBV9 . TGTGCCAGCAGCGCCCTACAGGGGAACCCCTACGAGCAGTACTTC CASSALQGNPYEQYF
TRBJ2-7 TRBD1 TRBV7-2 . TGTGCCAGCAGCTTAGGGACAGGTACGGGCGAGCAGTACTTC CASSLGTGTGEQYF
TRBJ2-7 TRBD2 TRBV2 . TGTGCCGGCCGGGGGTTGTGGGCGGGGGGGCCGGGGGAGCAGTACTTC CAGRGLWAGGPGEQYF
TRBJ2-5 TRBD2 TRBV12-5 . TGTGCTAGTGGTTTGTCGGCAGGGACTAATACGATGGCGGGAGAGACCCAGTACTTC CASGLSAGTNTMAGETQYF
TRBJ1-1 . TRBV28 once TGTGCCAGCAGTCAAGATAGGGAGGTAACCACTGAAGCTTTCTTT CASSQDREVTTEAFF
TRBJ1-5 . TRBV28 . TGTGCCAGCAGTCTTTATAGCAATCAGCCCCAGCATTTT CASSLYSNQPQHF
TRBJ1-3 . TRBV9 . TGTGCCAGTTCAGGCTCTGGAAACACCATATATTTT CASSGSGNTIYF
TRBJ2-3 . TRBV7-6 . TGTGCCAGCAGCGTCGACAGTTACACAGATACGCAGTATTTT CASSVDSYTDTQYF
TRBJ2-1 TRBD2 TRBV6-5 . TGTGCCAGCAGTTCGTTATGGGGGGGTCTCTACAATGAGCAGTTCTTC CASSSLWGGLYNEQFF
TRBJ2-1 . TRBV10-2 . TGCGCCAGCAGGGTTGACAGTAATGAGCAGTTCTTC CASRVDSNEQFF
TRBJ2-3 TRBD2 TRBV4-1 . TGCGCCAGCAGCCCGCTAGCGGGATGGGATACGCAGTATTTT CASSPLAGWDTQYF
TRBJ2-2 . TRBV7-9 . TGTGCCAGCAGCTTTCAGGGAACCGGGGAGCTGTTTTTT CASSFQGTGELFF
TRBJ1-2 . TRBV6-6 . TGTGCCAGCAGTTCATCCAGGGAATATAACTATGGCTACACCTTC CASSSSREYNYGYTF
TRBJ1-6 . TRBV15 . TGTGCCACCAGCAGAGATCAGGGAAGCTCCTATAATTCACCCCTCCACTTT CATSRDQGSSYNSPLHF
TRBJ2-7 TRBD2 TRBV4-3 . TGCGCCAGCAGCCACGGGCTAGCGGGGGAGGACTACGAGCAGTACTTC CASSHGLAGEDYEQYF
TRBJ1-1 TRBD1 TRBV7-3 . TGTGCCAGCAGCTTAACGGGGACAGGGGTTGGGGGGACTGAAGCTTTCTTT CASSLTGTGVGGTEAFF
TRBJ1-5 . TRBV7-6 . TGTGCCAGCAGCTTAGAGCAGGCCGGTGCCCAGCATTTT CASSLEQAGAQHF
TRBJ1-4 TRBD1 TRBV28 . TGTGCCAGCATCCCACCGGGACAGGGGAGAAAACTGTTTTTT CASIPPGQGRKLFF
TRBJ2-7 . TRBV18 . TGTGCCAGCTCACCCAGCCAGCAGGGCGAGCAGTACTTC CASSPSQQGEQYF
TRBJ2-5 . TRBV30 . TGTGCCTGGAGTGGCGGCCTCCCGGGGGAGACCCAGTACTTC CAWSGGLPGETQYF
TRBJ1-4 . TRBV9 few TGTGCCAGCAGCGTAGGATCCCAGATGAATGAAAAACTGTTTTTT CASSVGSQMNEKLFF
TRBJ1-1 . TRBV27 . TGTGCCAGCAGTTACGGGTTGAACACTGAAGCTTTCTTT CASSYGLNTEAFF
TRBJ2-2 . TRBV5-4 . TGTGCCAGCAGCCCCGCCCTTTCTAGGACCGGGGAGCTGTTTTTT CASSPALSRTGELFF
TRBJ2-3 TRBD2 TRBV6-4 . TGTGCCAGCAGTGAGGGGAGGGGTGCAGATACGCAGTATTTT CASSEGRGADTQYF
TRBJ2-5 TRBD2 TRBV27 . TGTGCCAGCAGTTCATACTCCTACGGGGGGGCCAGTGAGACCCAGTACTTC CASSSYSYGGASETQYF
TRBJ1-3 . TRBV9 . TGTGCCAGCAGCGTAACGGGAGGAGCTGGAAACACCATATATTTT CASSVTGGAGNTIYF
TRBJ2-1 . TRBV28 . TGTGCCAGCCAAGTACAAAACACCTACAATGAGCAGTTCTTC CASQVQNTYNEQFF
TRBJ1-6 TRBD1 TRBV6-1 . TGTGCCAGCAGCGGACAGGGCGATTCACCCCTCCACTTT CASSGQGDSPLHF
TRBJ1-1 . TRBV18 . TGTGCCAGCTCACCACGAGCTGATAACACTGAAGCTTTCTTT CASSPRADNTEAFF
TRBJ1-1 . TRBV19 once TGTGCCAGTAGCTTAAGAACAGGAACGAACACTGAAGCTTTCTTT CASSLRTGTNTEAFF
TRBJ2-3 . TRBV28 . TGTGCCAGCAGCCCTGGGACACAAACAGATACGCAGTATTTT CASSPGTQTDTQYF
TRBJ2-1 . TRBV5-5 . TGTGCCAGCAGCTTTATAGGGGACAATGAGCAGTTCTTC CASSFIGDNEQFF
TRBJ2-1 TRBD1 TRBV6-1 . TGTGCCAGCAGATTGCCGGGACAGTACAATGAGCAGTTCTTC CASRLPGQYNEQFF
TRBJ2-6 . TRBV27 . TGTGCCAGCAGTTTGGGAGTCTCTGGGGCCAACGTCCTGACTTTC CASSLGVSGANVLTF